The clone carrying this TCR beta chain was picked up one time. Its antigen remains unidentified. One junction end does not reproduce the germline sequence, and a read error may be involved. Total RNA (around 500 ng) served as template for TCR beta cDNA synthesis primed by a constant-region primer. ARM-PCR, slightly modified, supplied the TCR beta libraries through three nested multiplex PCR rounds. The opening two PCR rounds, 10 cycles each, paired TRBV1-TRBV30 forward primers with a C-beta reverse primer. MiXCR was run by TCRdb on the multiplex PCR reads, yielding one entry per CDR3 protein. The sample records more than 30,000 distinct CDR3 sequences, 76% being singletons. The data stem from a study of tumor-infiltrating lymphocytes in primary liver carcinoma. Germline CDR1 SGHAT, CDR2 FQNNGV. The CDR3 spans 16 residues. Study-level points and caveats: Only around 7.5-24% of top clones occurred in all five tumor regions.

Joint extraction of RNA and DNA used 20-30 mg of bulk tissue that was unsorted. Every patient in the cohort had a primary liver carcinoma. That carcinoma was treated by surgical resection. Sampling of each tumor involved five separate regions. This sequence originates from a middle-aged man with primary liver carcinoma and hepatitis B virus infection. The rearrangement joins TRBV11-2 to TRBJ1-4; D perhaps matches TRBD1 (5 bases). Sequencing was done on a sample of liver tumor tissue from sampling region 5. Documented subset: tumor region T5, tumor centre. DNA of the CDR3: TGTGCCGACAGCAAGACTCCAGGAGGAACTAATGAAAAACTGATTTTT. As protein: CADSKTPGGTNEKLIF.